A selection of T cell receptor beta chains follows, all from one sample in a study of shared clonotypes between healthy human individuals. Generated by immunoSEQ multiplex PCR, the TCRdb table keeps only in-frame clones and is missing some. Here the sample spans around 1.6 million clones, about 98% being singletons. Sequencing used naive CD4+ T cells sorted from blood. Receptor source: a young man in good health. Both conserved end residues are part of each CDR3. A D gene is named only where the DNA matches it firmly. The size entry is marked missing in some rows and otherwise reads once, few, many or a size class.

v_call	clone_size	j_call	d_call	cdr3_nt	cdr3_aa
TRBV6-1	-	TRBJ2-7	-	TGTGCCAGCAGTATGACAGGTATAAAGCAGTACTTC	CASSMTGIKQYF
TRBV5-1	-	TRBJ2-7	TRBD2	TGCGCCAGCAGCACCGGACTAGCGGGCGATACCCCCTACGAGCAGTACTTC	CASSTGLAGDTPYEQYF
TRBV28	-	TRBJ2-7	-	TGTGCCAGCAGTCCTTGGACAGCCTCCTACGAGCAGTACTTC	CASSPWTASYEQYF
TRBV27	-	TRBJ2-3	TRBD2	TGTGCCAGCAGCCAGACCCGGGGGGTTGGTACGCAGTATTTT	CASSQTRGVGTQYF
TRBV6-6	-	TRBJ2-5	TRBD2	TGTGCCAGCAGTCAAAAGCGGGAGGCGCAAGAGACCCAGTACTTC	CASSQKREAQETQYF
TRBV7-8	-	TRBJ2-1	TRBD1	TGTGCCAGCAGCTTAAGGGACAGATACAATGAGCAGTTCTTC	CASSLRDRYNEQFF
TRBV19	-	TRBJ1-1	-	TGTGCCAGTAGTTTTGGATTGCCTGGGAACACTGAAGCTTTCTTT	CASSFGLPGNTEAFF
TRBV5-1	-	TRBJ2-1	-	TGCGCCAGCAGCTTGGCCGGGGGAACCTTGGTCTATGAGCAGTTCTTC	CASSLAGGTLVYEQFF
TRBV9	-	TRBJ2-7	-	TGTGCCAGCAGCGTAGAGTTGTACGGCGAGCAGTACTTC	CASSVELYGEQYF
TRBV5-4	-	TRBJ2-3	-	TGTGCCAGCAGCTTGGTCGTGGGGGAGACGCAGTATTTT	CASSLVVGETQYF
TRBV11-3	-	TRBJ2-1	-	TGTGCCAGCAGCTTAGTGGCAGGACTACCCTACAATGAGCAGTTCTTC	CASSLVAGLPYNEQFF
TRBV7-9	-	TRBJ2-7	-	TGTGCCAGCGTCTCCGGGAGCTCCTACGAGCAGTACTTC	CASVSGSSYEQYF
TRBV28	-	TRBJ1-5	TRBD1	TGTGCCAGCAGGGAGACAGGGGATCAGCCCCAGCATTTT	CASRETGDQPQHF
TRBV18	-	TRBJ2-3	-	TGTGCCAGCTCACCGCCGCTGGGGAGTTCCTCTAGCACAGATACGCAGTATTTT	CASSPPLGSSSSTDTQYF
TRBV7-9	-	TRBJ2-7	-	TGTGCCAGCAGCTTTGGGGGGTCCTACGAGCAGTACTTC	CASSFGGSYEQYF
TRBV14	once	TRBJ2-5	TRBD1	TGTGCCAGCAGCCCCTCAGGGGGTCCGGGTCAGACCCAGTACTTC	CASSPSGGPGQTQYF
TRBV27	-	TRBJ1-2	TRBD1	TGTGCCAGCAGTATCGCGACAGGGGGCTACTATGGCTACACCTTC	CASSIATGGYYGYTF
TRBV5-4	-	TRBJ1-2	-	TGTGCCAGCGCCAGGCCCCCGGATGGCTACACCTTC	CASARPPDGYTF
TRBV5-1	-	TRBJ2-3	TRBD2	TGCGCCAGCAGTAGGAGCGGGATAACAGATACGCAGTATTTT	CASSRSGITDTQYF
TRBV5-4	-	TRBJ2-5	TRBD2	TGTGCCAGCAGCACGGGACTAGCGGAAGGGGTAGAGACCCAGTACTTC	CASSTGLAEGVETQYF
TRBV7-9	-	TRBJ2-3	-	TGTGCCAGCAGCTTAAAGTATTTT	CASSLKYF
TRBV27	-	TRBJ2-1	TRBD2	TGTGCCAGCGGACCTAAGGGCGGGGGGGCCCCTAATGAGCAGTTCTTC	CASGPKGGGAPNEQFF
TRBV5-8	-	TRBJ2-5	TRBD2	TGTGCCAGCAGCTTTTCTCGGGAGGGACGAGAAGAGACCCAGTACTTC	CASSFSREGREETQYF
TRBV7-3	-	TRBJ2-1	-	TGTGCCAGCAGCCACCCGGGACGGGGGGCGGGGCATGAGCAGTTCTTC	CASSHPGRGAGHEQFF
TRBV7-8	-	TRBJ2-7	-	TGTGCCAGCAGCCAACCCCTAGGGACCCGCTACGAGCAGTACTTC	CASSQPLGTRYEQYF
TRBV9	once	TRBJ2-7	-	TGTGCCAGCAGCGGCACCGGACTCACCCTTGACGAGCAGTACTTC	CASSGTGLTLDEQYF
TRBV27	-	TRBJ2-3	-	TGTGCCAGCAGTCCCCTCCCGAGACTAGGCACAGATACGCAGTATTTT	CASSPLPRLGTDTQYF
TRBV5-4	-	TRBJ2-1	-	TGTGCCAGCAGCCCTGGTACAGGAAACAATGAGCAGTTCTTC	CASSPGTGNNEQFF